This T cell receptor (beta chain) was obtained from a study of Ad26.COV2.S vaccination and SARS-CoV-2 variants. The data were produced by immunoSEQ multiplex PCR, yet TCRdb's version contains in-frame clones alone and is incomplete. The table includes about 330,000 clones, 75% to 90% detected once. The CDR3 spans 11 residues. Germline CDR1 reads SGHVS; CDR2 reads FNYEAQ. As to this clone: One junction end does not reproduce the germline sequence, and a read error may be involved.

Treatment indicated: around 19 received Ad26.COV2.S at low or high dose, single or two shots; several received placebo; per-sample allocation not given. Day 63 following the first vaccine or placebo injection was when the samples were taken. Whoever gave the sample was an adult aged 18-55 years in Boston. The sequencing used peripheral blood, collected in a trial of Ad26.COV2.S vaccine versus placebo. The gene calls are TRBV7-6 and TRBJ2-2, with D perhaps TRBD2 (5 bases). This sequence originates from a person aged 18-60 years who received the Ad26.COV2.S COVID-19 vaccine or a placebo. CDR3 in DNA: TGTGCTAGCAGAGGAGGCGGGGAGCTGTTTTTT. Protein: CASRGGGELFF. Variable domain in full (rest from reference TRBV7-6 and TRBJ2-2): GAGVSQSPRYKVTKRGQDVALRCDPISGHVSLYWYRQALGQGPEFLTYFNYEAQQDKSGLPNDRFSAERPEGSISTLTIQRTEQRDSAMYRCASRGGGELFFGEGSRLTVL.